This T cell receptor beta chain was retrieved from a study of blood T cell repertoires in COVID-19. Study at large: Italy, Spain and the United States were the sources of the convalescent and acute COVID-19 samples. From T cells, B-cell-depleted T cells, or PBMCs came the material, which was cDNA or gDNA.

Authors' processing steps: Counts of nucleated cells, estimated from reference gene primer amplification, were obtained. Here immunoSEQ multiplex PCR was the method, and the copy in TCRdb shows in-frame clones only, minus some. D and trimming were read from the DNA, whereas the V and J calls and clone size are those reported in that table. The data contain some 330,000 clones, around 83% of them singletons. The CDR3 is 14 residues long. V trimming: 3 bases; J trimming: 7 bases; junction bases outside the gene matches: 11. The germline V gene encodes CDR1 GTSNPN and CDR2 SVGIG (reference sequence). Cohort 3 recovery required two negative PCRs, clearance, or symptom resolution.

The gene calls are TRBV30 and TRBJ2-7; 8 bases are shared with TRBD2. The clonotype originates from a woman between 45 and 60 years old who had recovered from COVID-19. The specimen was PBMCs or T cells enriched from blood (not recorded which). This CDR3 reads CAWRKREGRSEQYF. The CDR3 region has the DNA TGTGCCTGGAGAAAACGGGAGGGCAGATCGGAGCAGTACTTC.